The 5 T cell receptor beta chains reported below all come from one sample, sequenced in a study of cytomegalovirus exposure and HLA in healthy donors. Researchers ran the PCR with 60 Vbeta and 13 Jbeta primers. The protocol was immunoSEQ multiplex PCR, while the TCRdb copy is restricted to in-frame clones and leaves out a portion. The sample shows fewer than 150,000 clones, approximately 80% of them seen only once. The sequenced material came from PBMCs. The origin of the receptors is a male donor in good health and CMV-seronegative.

V usage is TRBV4-2 and J usage is TRBJ2-5; 7 bases are a match to TRBD1. Trimming cost V 0 bases and J 5 bases; bases outside gene matches: 6. CDR1 LGHNA and CDR2 YNFKEQ come from the germline V gene. The CDR3 length is 15 residues. CDR3 protein: CASSQELTGFETQYF. The CDR3 DNA follows: TGTGCCAGCAGCCAAGAATTGACAGGGTTCGAGACCCAGTACTTC.

Regarding this clone: At one of its ends the junction is not consistent with the germline gene, which may arise from a read error. The V and J genes are TRBV20-1 and TRBJ2-7, with TRBD1 matching 7 bases. The CDR3 covers 11 residues. Germline CDR1 DFQATT, CDR2 SNEGSKA (reference sequence). CDR3 protein: CSAIKGQEIPF. CDR3 nucleotides: TGCAGTGCTATCAAAGGACAGGAGATACCTTTC.

The chain recombines TRBV11-2 with TRBJ2-5; D is undetermined. The germline V gene has CDR1 SGHAT and CDR2 FQNNGV. Trimming pared 2 bases from V and 3 bases from J, leaving 7 bases between. There are 13 residues in the CDR3. Written as DNA, the CDR3 is TGTGCCAGCAGCTTAAACTCCAAAGAGACCCAGTACTTC. It specifies CASSLNSKETQYF.

The V call is TRBV5-1, the J call TRBJ2-3, with TRBD1 as a possible D gene (5 bases). Germline CDR1 SGHRS, CDR2 YFSETQ. The CDR3 is 15 residues long. V was pared by 0 bases and J by 2 bases, with 10 bases between. The CDR3 loop is CASSLALRDTDTQYF. CDR3 nucleotides: TGCGCCAGCAGCTTGGCGCTCAGGGACACAGATACGCAGTATTTT. Full variable domain (rest looked up from reference TRBV5-1 and TRBJ2-3): KAGVTQTPRYLIKTRGQQVTLSCSPISGHRSVSWYQQTPGQGLQFLFEYFSETQRNKGNFPGRFSGRQFSNSRSEMNVSTLELGDSALYLCASSLALRDTDTQYFGPGTRLTVL.

The chain recombines TRBV5-6 with TRBJ2-6; weak D call: TRBD2 (5 bases). Germline loops: CDR1 SGHDT, CDR2 YYEEEE. Trimming stripped 0 bases from V and 2 bases from J, with 9 bases between. CDR3 size: 16 residues. Written as DNA, the CDR3 is TGTGCCAGCAGCTTGGTTGGGGAGACTGGGGCCAACGTCCTGACTTTC. Translated, it gives CASSLVGETGANVLTF.